This T cell receptor (beta chain) was recorded in a study of long-term antiretroviral therapy in people with HIV. With survey level as its setting, the immunoSEQ assay was v3.0. TCRdb keeps only in-frame clones here, not all; method: immunoSEQ multiplex PCR. Among more than 20,000 clones listed, around four fifths were seen once. The source is a man aged 18 to 35 with HIV. The sample was unsorted PBMCs, taken 3 years after starting antiretroviral therapy.

This chain's CDR3 is CASRSGTANTGELFF. CDR3 bases: TGTGCCAGCAGATCCGGGACGGCGAACACCGGGGAGCTGTTTTTT. This sequence joins TRBV6-5 and TRBJ2-2, with D perhaps given as TRBD1 or TRBD2 (5 bases each). Germline V CDR1 and CDR2: MNHEY, SVGAGI. The CDR3 totals 15 residues. V lost 6 bases and J lost 0, with 11 bases in between.